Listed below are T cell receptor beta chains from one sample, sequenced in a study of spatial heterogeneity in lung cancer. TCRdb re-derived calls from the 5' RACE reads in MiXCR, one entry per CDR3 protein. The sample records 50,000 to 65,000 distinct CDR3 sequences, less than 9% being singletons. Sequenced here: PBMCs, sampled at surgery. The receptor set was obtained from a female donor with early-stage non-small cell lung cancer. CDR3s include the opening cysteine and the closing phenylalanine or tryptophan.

cdr3_aa: CSAELPGADTQYF; j_call: TRBJ2-3; v_call: TRBV20-1
cdr3_aa: CASSEAVGTEAFF; j_call: TRBJ1-1; v_call: TRBV10-1
cdr3_aa: CASSFGLGRNEQFF; j_call: TRBJ2-1; v_call: TRBV28
cdr3_aa: CASSLSDPTDTQYF; j_call: TRBJ2-3; v_call: TRBV7-3
cdr3_aa: CAITPTTSGGREQYF; j_call: TRBJ2-7; v_call: TRBV10-3
cdr3_aa: CASSPVSGSNVLTF; j_call: TRBJ2-6; v_call: TRBV11-3
cdr3_aa: CASRSSGLAGLYNEQFF; j_call: TRBJ2-1; v_call: TRBV6-2/TRBV6-3
cdr3_aa: CASSQVGTEAFF; j_call: TRBJ1-1; v_call: TRBV3-1
cdr3_aa: CASSLWGPNTGELFF; j_call: TRBJ2-2; v_call: TRBV5-5
cdr3_aa: CASSYGKRGAEAFF; j_call: TRBJ1-1; v_call: TRBV6-2/TRBV6-3
cdr3_aa: CASRQGQARYF; j_call: TRBJ2-7; v_call: TRBV28
cdr3_aa: CASGSFILQTNTEAFF; j_call: TRBJ1-1; v_call: TRBV12-5
cdr3_aa: CASSLVLRETDTQYF; j_call: TRBJ2-3; v_call: TRBV2
cdr3_aa: CASSQVIAGSTDTQYF; j_call: TRBJ2-3; v_call: TRBV4-3
cdr3_aa: CASSPLPVDEQFF; j_call: TRBJ2-1; v_call: TRBV28
cdr3_aa: CASSLGGWETQYF; j_call: TRBJ2-5; v_call: TRBV7-2
cdr3_aa: CASSQDTADGYTF; j_call: TRBJ1-2; v_call: TRBV7-9
cdr3_aa: CATSSPGTGGVGGQPQHF; j_call: TRBJ1-5; v_call: TRBV15
cdr3_aa: CASSLNRNEKLFF; j_call: TRBJ1-4; v_call: TRBV12-3/TRBV12-4
cdr3_aa: CASSQDVRGADTQYF; j_call: TRBJ2-3; v_call: TRBV3-1
cdr3_aa: CASSPRSGENEKLFF; j_call: TRBJ1-4; v_call: TRBV9
cdr3_aa: CASSPEQGRTEAFF; j_call: TRBJ1-1; v_call: TRBV18
cdr3_aa: CASRTANQPQHF; j_call: TRBJ1-5; v_call: TRBV28
cdr3_aa: CASSLQDRRIMGAGELFF; j_call: TRBJ2-2; v_call: TRBV7-2
cdr3_aa: CASSLQGSYSNQPQHF; j_call: TRBJ1-5; v_call: TRBV5-1
cdr3_aa: CASSLLGEKLFF; j_call: TRBJ1-4; v_call: TRBV7-2
cdr3_aa: CASIPGQGLHEQYF; j_call: TRBJ2-7; v_call: TRBV28
cdr3_aa: CASSLLAGVNTGELFF; j_call: TRBJ2-2; v_call: TRBV11-3
cdr3_aa: CASSLRTGRDSPLHF; j_call: TRBJ1-6; v_call: TRBV5-1
cdr3_aa: CAEALTGATSNQPQHF; j_call: TRBJ1-5; v_call: TRBV6-4
cdr3_aa: CASSLVIGVQETQYF; j_call: TRBJ2-5; v_call: TRBV7-2
cdr3_aa: CAISEWGQDTEAFF; j_call: TRBJ1-1; v_call: TRBV10-3
cdr3_aa: CASSPGPVETQYF; j_call: TRBJ2-5; v_call: TRBV7-9
cdr3_aa: CASSPTLQETQYF; j_call: TRBJ2-5; v_call: TRBV18
cdr3_aa: CASSSNRLGLAGSYEQYF; j_call: TRBJ2-7; v_call: TRBV7-6
cdr3_aa: CSAPISNIQYF; j_call: TRBJ2-4; v_call: TRBV20-1
cdr3_aa: CASSGPGLSSYNEQFF; j_call: TRBJ2-1; v_call: TRBV7-8